These 31 T cell receptor beta chains originate from one sample sequenced in a study of shared clonotypes between healthy human individuals. Generated by immunoSEQ multiplex PCR, the TCRdb table keeps only in-frame clones and is missing some. Of about 2 million clones listed, less than 95% were seen once; the top ten hold roughly 1.2%. Selected positively for CCR7 and CD45RO-negative, naive CD8 cells excluded terminally differentiated effector memory CD45RA+ cells. Sequencing was carried out using naive CD8+ T cells sorted from blood. Source of these receptors: a man aged 18 to 35 in good health.

The chain joins TRBV6-1 to TRBJ2-1; D unclear. Looked up from germline, CDR1 is MNHNS and CDR2 is SASEGT. This CDR3 spans 14 amino acids. V was trimmed by 1 base and J by 6 bases, leaving 10 bases between them. The CDR3 nucleotides read TGTGCCAGCAGTGAAGGGGCGGCGCGCAATGAGCAGTTCTTC. It is translated as CASSEGAARNEQFF.

The chain links TRBV5-6 to TRBJ2-1; 7 bases match TRBD1. Germline-derived CDR1 and CDR2 are SGHDT and YYEEEE. With 2 bases clipped from V and 14 bases from J, the junction kept 16 bases outside the gene matches. The CDR3 runs 15 residues. The CDR3 loop reads CASSLGGYVTGMEFF. The CDR3 DNA is TGTGCCAGCAGCTTAGGGGGTTATGTGACAGGGATGGAGTTCTTC.

The J gene is TRBJ2-3, the V gene TRBV7-9; no clear D. This CDR3 has 15 amino acids. Trimming stripped 8 bases from V and 6 bases from J, with 21 bases between. Germline CDR1 is SEHNR and CDR2 is FQNEAQ (reference sequence). The CDR3 spells CASRSEKHLGDTQYF. The DNA for the CDR3 is TGTGCCAGCCGCTCGGAGAAACATCTCGGGGATACGCAGTATTTT.

The chain joins TRBV9 to TRBJ2-1; D is ambiguous. V dropped 4 bases and J dropped 1 base, with 9 bases sitting between them. Per germline, CDR1 SGDLS and CDR2 YYNGEE. CDR3 length equals 14 residues. The CDR3 spells CASSIDHSYNEQFF. The CDR3 DNA sequence: TGTGCCAGCAGCATCGACCATTCCTACAATGAGCAGTTCTTC.

A single count supports this clone. The chain joins TRBV11-2 to TRBJ1-1; no clear D. This CDR3 is 15 amino acids long. V was clipped by 0 bases and J by 1 base, with 9 bases between them. Germline CDR1 is SGHAT and CDR2 is FQNNGV. CDR3 in amino acids: CASSLDPRWNTEAFF. The DNA of the CDR3 is TGTGCCAGCAGCTTAGACCCCCGGTGGAACACTGAAGCTTTCTTT.

The CDR3 here is CASSQERGLINEQFF. CDR3 DNA: TGTGCCAGCAGCCAAGAGAGGGGACTTATCAATGAGCAGTTCTTC. The chain recombines TRBV4-2 with TRBJ2-1; a weak D match, TRBD2 (6 bases). V lost 0 bases and J lost 6, with 12 bases in between. Per the germline V gene, CDR1 is LGHNA and CDR2 is YNFKEQ. The length of the CDR3 is 15 residues.

The chain recombines TRBV7-9 with TRBJ2-7; TRBD1 matches at 10 bases. The length of the CDR3 is 14 residues. With 7 bases clipped from V and 5 bases from J, the junction kept 8 bases outside the gene matches. Germline CDR1 and CDR2: SEHNR and FQNEAQ (reference sequence). CDR3 protein: CASNSGTGVDEQYF. The CDR3 DNA is TGTGCCAGCAACTCCGGGACAGGGGTTGACGAGCAGTACTTC.

J is TRBJ2-7 and V is TRBV15, with 9 bases identical to TRBD1. The trim removed 4 bases at V and 7 bases at J, leaving 8 bases unmatched. The CDR3 loop spans 14 amino acids. CDR1 and CDR2 (germline): LNHNV, YYDKDF (reference sequence). The CDR3 loop is CATSTGQGLSEQYF. CDR3 coding DNA: TGTGCCACCAGCACGGGACAGGGTTTGTCTGAGCAGTACTTC.

This clone was found once. This chain connects TRBV9 to TRBJ2-7; D is tentatively TRBD1 or TRBD2 (6 bases each). Trimming cost V 4 bases and J 4 bases, with 18 bases left between them. This CDR3 region has 15 residues. CDR1 and CDR2 from the germline V gene are SGDLS and YYNGEE. The CDR3 DNA is TGTGCCAGCAGCCCACCGGGGGCGACTTTTTACGAGCAGTACTTC. Its protein product is CASSPPGATFYEQYF.

The V call is TRBV10-1, the J call TRBJ2-5, with TRBD1 identical over 7 bases. The CDR3 covers 15 residues. The junction had 9 bases not matched to a gene; V was cut back by 3 bases and J by 5 bases. Germline V CDR1 and CDR2: WNHNN, SYGVQD (reference sequence). The CDR3 spells CASSDHQGVGETQYF. As DNA, the CDR3 is TGCGCCAGCAGTGACCATCAGGGGGTCGGGGAGACCCAGTACTTC.

This clone has a single count. This chain links TRBV28 with TRBJ2-3; 7 bases are shared with TRBD2. The CDR3 consists of 16 residues. V was pared by 5 bases and J by 2 bases, with 10 bases of the junction left unmatched. Germline V gene sequence: CDR1 MDHEN, CDR2 SYDVKM. The CDR3 is CASSVRGSGNTDTQYF. As DNA, the CDR3 is TGTGCCAGCAGTGTGCGGGGGAGCGGTAACACAGATACGCAGTATTTT.

V and J are TRBV11-2 and TRBJ2-7, with 9 bases fitting TRBD1. This CDR3 has 15 amino acids. V lost 1 base, J lost 6 bases, and 7 bases stayed unmatched. The germline V gene has CDR1 SGHAT and CDR2 FQNNGV. Written as DNA, the CDR3 is TGTGCCAGCAGCTTAGTAGGGACAGGGTGGTCCGAGCAGTACTTC. Translating gives CASSLVGTGWSEQYF.

This clone was counted a single time. The chain carries TRBV2 and TRBJ2-1; 11 nucleotides match TRBD2. CDR3 length: 19 amino acids. Germline-derived CDR1 and CDR2 are SNHLY and FYNNEI. Unmatched junction bases numbered 14, after V lost 3 bases and J lost 4 bases. CDR3 amino acids: CASSEEVGSGGAVYNEQFF. The CDR3 nucleotides are TGTGCCAGCAGTGAGGAAGTAGGTAGCGGGGGGGCAGTATACAATGAGCAGTTCTTC.

V is TRBV30 and J is TRBJ1-2; D call uncertain. This CDR3 region has 15 residues. Germline assignment: CDR1 GTSNPN and CDR2 SVGIG (reference sequence). The V end was cut by 0 bases, the J end by 5 bases, with 16 bases between. For the CDR3, the DNA is TGTGCCTGGAGTGTACTAGCCGGCAGTCGATATGGCTACACCTTC. This translates into CAWSVLAGSRYGYTF.

Here the CDR3 reads CASSQDNSGYYEQYF. CDR3 sequence (DNA): TGCGCCAGCAGCCAAGATAACTCAGGGTACTACGAGCAGTACTTC. The V call is TRBV4-1, the J call TRBJ2-7; tentatively, D is TRBD1 (5 bases). This CDR3 contains 15 residues. V dropped 0 bases and J dropped 3 bases, with 12 bases sitting between them. Per the germline V gene, CDR1 is MGHRA and CDR2 is YSYEKL.

This rearrangement joins TRBV6-5 to TRBJ2-5; D remains unclear. The CDR3 loop spans 14 amino acids. V lost 0 bases and J lost 4, with 9 bases in between. CDR1 and CDR2 from the germline V gene are MNHEY and SVGAGI. CDR3 nucleotide sequence: TGTGCCAGCAGTTACTCCCCCCCCGGAGAGACCCAGTACTTC. Amino acids: CASSYSPPGETQYF.

V gene TRBV19 combines with J gene TRBJ1-1; a weak D match, TRBD1 (6 bases). The CDR3 runs to 13 residues. Germline CDR1 and CDR2: LNHDA and SQIVND (reference sequence). The V and J ends lost 6 bases and 5 bases respectively, with 13 bases between them. The CDR3 loop reads CASSGLQGTEAFF. The CDR3 nucleotides read TGTGCCAGTAGCGGACTACAGGGTACTGAAGCTTTCTTT.

In its sample, this clone was seen once. Additional DNA sequences in this sample encode the identical CDR3. This chain connects TRBV7-9 to TRBJ2-7, with 7 bases lining up with TRBD1. The ends lost 4 bases at V and 0 bases at J; junction bases unmatched: 3. The CDR3 runs to 14 residues. In germline, CDR1 is SEHNR, CDR2 FQNEAQ (reference sequence). CDR3 amino acids: CASSSTGASYEQYF. The CDR3 coding sequence is TGTGCCAGCAGCTCCACAGGGGCCTCCTACGAGCAGTACTTC.

The chain is built from TRBV27 and TRBJ2-4; no firm D call. V was pared by 4 bases and J by 7 bases, with 23 bases between. This CDR3 region has 17 residues. Looked up from germline, CDR1 is MNHEY and CDR2 is SMNVEV (reference sequence). The chain's CDR3 is CASSSLSERDFGNIQYF. CDR3 nucleotide sequence: TGTGCCAGCAGTTCTCTATCGGAAAGGGATTTCGGGAACATTCAGTACTTC.

This clone has just a few counts. DNA for the CDR3: TGCGCCAGCACAGGGGCGTCCTTGGCTGACAATGAGCAGTTCTTC. This gives the protein CASTGASLADNEQFF. The chain couples TRBV5-1 to TRBJ2-1, with a weak D call TRBD1 (6 bases). This CDR3 is 15 amino acids long. Trimming left V 6 bases short and J 5 bases short, with 18 bases between. CDR1 is SGHRS and CDR2 is YFSETQ in the germline V gene.

The chain combines TRBV4-1 with TRBJ2-7; TRBD1 is a possible D gene (5 bases). V lost 4 bases, J lost 5 bases, and 12 bases lay in between. Germline CDR1 MGHRA, CDR2 YSYEKL. The CDR3 has 13 residues. The CDR3 spells CASSLARQNEQYF. The CDR3 bases are TGCGCCAGCAGCCTCGCCCGACAGAACGAGCAGTACTTC.

The V and J genes are TRBV4-1 and TRBJ2-1, with a weak D call TRBD2 (5 bases). This CDR3 contains 13 residues. CDR1 and CDR2 from the germline V gene are MGHRA and YSYEKL. V dropped 1 base and J dropped 9 bases, with 10 bases sitting between them. CDR3 residues: CASSQGRDFEQFF. CDR3 coding DNA: TGCGCCAGCAGCCAAGGACGGGATTTTGAGCAGTTCTTC.

The chain is built from TRBV11-2 and TRBJ1-1, with D tentatively TRBD1 (5 bases). This CDR3 spans 16 amino acids. V was pared by 5 bases and J by 0 bases, with 16 bases between. The germline V gene encodes CDR1 SGHAT and CDR2 FQNNGV. CDR3 nucleotides: TGTGCCAGCAGCCTCTACTCGGGACTCATGAACACTGAAGCTTTCTTT. It is translated as CASSLYSGLMNTEAFF.

The gene calls are TRBV19 and TRBJ1-3; D gene unclear. The V gene lost 7 bases and the J gene lost 2 bases, with 12 bases spanning the gap. In germline, CDR1 is LNHDA, CDR2 SQIVND (reference sequence). This CDR3 has 14 residues. Here the CDR3 DNA reads TGTGCCAGTATCCCTGCGGATCCTGGAAACACCATATATTTT. Translating it yields CASIPADPGNTIYF.

The chain combines TRBV4-3 with TRBJ1-1; D remains ambiguous. Germline CDR1 LGHNA, CDR2 YSLEER. This CDR3 contains 17 residues. V lost 0 bases and J 0 bases, leaving 14 bases between the germline ends. The CDR3 DNA reads as TGCGCCAGCAGCCAAGAAACGGTTCTATTTATGAACACTGAAGCTTTCTTT. Translated: CASSQETVLFMNTEAFF.

This chain uses TRBV6-5 with TRBJ1-5; TRBD1 matches 10 bases. After removal of 2 bases from V and 6 bases from J, the junction contained 1 base not matched to a gene. This CDR3 contains 14 residues. Germline CDR1 and CDR2: MNHEY and SVGAGI. In nucleotides, the CDR3 is TGTGCCAGCAGTTACGGGACAGGGGTTCAGCCCCAGCATTTT. It encodes CASSYGTGVQPQHF.

This rearrangement joins TRBV10-1 to TRBJ2-1, with D tentatively TRBD1 (6 bases). V was clipped by 6 bases and J by 7 bases, with 19 bases between them. Germline loops: CDR1 WNHNN, CDR2 SYGVQD (reference sequence). The CDR3 has 15 amino acids. The CDR3 spells CASSPARGFENEQFF. The CDR3 DNA is TGCGCCAGCAGCCCAGCTAGGGGGTTTGAGAATGAGCAGTTCTTC.

Concerning this clone: This CDR3 is also generated by other DNA sequences in the sample. The chain joins TRBV4-1 to TRBJ2-7; weak D call: TRBD1 (6 bases). The V end lost 3 bases, the J end lost 1 base, and 10 bases lay between the germline ends. This CDR3 contains 14 residues. Germline lookup yields CDR1 MGHRA and CDR2 YSYEKL. In DNA form, the CDR3 reads TGCGCCAGCAGCCAGCTACAGGGATCCTACGAGCAGTACTTC. Its protein product is CASSQLQGSYEQYF.

In DNA, the CDR3 is TGTGCCAGCAGCGTAAACGGAGGTCAGAATGAGCAGTTCTTC. Residues: CASSVNGGQNEQFF. The chain uses TRBV9 and TRBJ2-1; possibly TRBD2 for D (5 bases). Germline values: CDR1 SGDLS, CDR2 YYNGEE. The CDR3 runs 14 residues. The V and J ends lost 1 base and 7 bases respectively, with 12 bases between them.

V gene TRBV4-3 combines with J gene TRBJ1-2; D gene unclear. CDR3 length equals 14 residues. The V gene's germline CDR1 is LGHNA and CDR2 YSLEER. V lost 7 bases to trimming and J lost 4 bases, with 16 bases between them. The CDR3 DNA reads as TGCGCCAGCAACCGAGACCTCGAGACCTATGGCTACACCTTC. Amino acid sequence: CASNRDLETYGYTF.

The V and J genes are TRBV29-1 and TRBJ2-3; TRBD2 agrees at 8 bases. Germline CDR1 and CDR2: SQVTM and ANQGSEA. CDR3 length equals 15 residues. The J segment lost 2 bases and the V segment lost 4 bases, leaving 8 bases of the junction unmatched. The CDR3 DNA sequence: TGCAGCGTTGCCCCAGCGGGAGCCGCCACAGATACGCAGTATTTT. Its translation: CSVAPAGAATDTQYF.